What follows are 22 T cell receptor beta chains derived from one specimen sequenced in a study of OX40 agonist ivuxolimab in advanced cancers. Some clones are missing from TCRdb's copy, which holds only in-frame ones; the method was immunoSEQ multiplex PCR. The data hold 50,000 to 75,000 clones, with 75% to 90% observed a single time. The sequencing used CD4+ or CD8+ T cells sorted from blood, collected in a trial of the OX40 agonist ivuxolimab. Receptor source: an adult with an advanced solid tumor such as melanoma, head and neck, liver or kidney cancer.

The rearrangement links TRBV9 to TRBJ2-1, with 8 bases fitting TRBD2. The germline CDR1 and CDR2 sequences are SGDLS and YYNGEE. With 0 bases clipped from V and 2 bases from J, the junction kept 4 bases outside the gene matches. This CDR3 contains 16 residues. This chain's CDR3 is CASSVGSGSTYNEQFF. CDR3 nucleotides: TGTGCCAGCAGCGTAGGAAGCGGGAGTACCTACAATGAGCAGTTCTTC.

V usage is TRBV5-6 and J usage is TRBJ2-3; D ambiguous. With the DNA end fitting TRBJ1-5 better, the J assignment may be wrong. Germline-derived CDR1 and CDR2 are SGHDT and YYEEEE. This CDR3 contains 14 residues. In DNA form, the CDR3 reads TGTGCCAGCAGCTTAGTGGCTAGCACAGATACGCAGCATTTT. Encoded protein: CASSLVASTDTQHF.

This clone was detected once. The CDR3 DNA reads TGTGCCAGCAGCGCGAGGGCGACTAGCGGCGGCGGGGAGCTGTTTTTT. Amino acid sequence: CASSARATSGGGELFF. This chain connects TRBV9 to TRBJ2-2; 9 nucleotides line up with TRBD2. Trimming at V came to 3 bases and at J to 7 bases, leaving 10 bases not matched to a gene. Germline CDR1 and CDR2: SGDLS and YYNGEE. This CDR3 is built from 16 residues.

The chain uses TRBV30 and TRBJ1-2; D ambiguous. Trimming pared 3 bases from V and 4 bases from J, leaving 15 bases between. Per the germline V gene, CDR1 is GTSNPN and CDR2 is SVGIG (reference sequence). CDR3 length: 14 residues. CDR3: CAWSETGLTYGYTF. The CDR3 DNA follows: TGTGCCTGGAGCGAAACCGGACTGACCTATGGCTACACCTTC.

The chain recombines TRBV15 with TRBJ1-3; D may be TRBD1 (5 bases). Germline V gene sequence: CDR1 LNHNV, CDR2 YYDKDF (reference sequence). There are 17 residues in the CDR3. Deletions cut 1 base from V and 0 bases from J, with 13 bases between. This chain's CDR3 is CATSRARPGSSGNTIYF. Here the CDR3 DNA reads TGTGCCACCAGCAGAGCCCGTCCAGGGAGCTCTGGAAACACCATATATTTT.

The J gene is TRBJ2-7, the V gene TRBV28; 7 bases align to TRBD1. Germline V gene sequence: CDR1 MDHEN, CDR2 SYDVKM. The CDR3 is 17 residues long. V was pared by 4 bases and J by 4 bases, with 16 bases of the junction left unmatched. CDR3 residues: CASSSRVVLGDRYEQYF. CDR3 DNA sequence: TGTGCCAGCAGTTCTAGGGTCGTTCTGGGGGACAGATACGAGCAGTACTTC.

J is TRBJ2-7 and V is TRBV18, with 14 nucleotides matching TRBD2. V shed 6 bases, J shed 6 bases, and the junction held 7 bases outside the gene matches. CDR1 and CDR2 (germline): KGHSH, LQKENI. The CDR3 runs to 15 residues. DNA for the CDR3: TGTGCCAGCTCCCTCTCGGGACTAGCGGGAGCCGAGCAGTACTTC. Encoded protein: CASSLSGLAGAEQYF.

Comment on this clone: Mismatch with germline at one junction end may stem from a read error. The chain employs TRBV6-1 and TRBJ1-2; TRBD1 agrees at 11 bases. In germline, CDR1 is MNHNS, CDR2 SASEGT. The CDR3 totals 16 residues. The CDR3 sequence is CAGSDWTGGRSYGYTF. DNA of the CDR3: TGTGCCGGCAGTGACTGGACAGGGGGCAGGAGCTATGGCTACACCTTC.

This chain uses TRBV4-2 with TRBJ2-5; D is ambiguous. The CDR3 is made up of 14 amino acids. Germline V gene data show CDR1 as LGHNA and CDR2 as YNFKEQ. Trimming shortened V by 0 bases and J by 4 bases, and 9 bases separated the two germline ends. The CDR3 DNA sequence: TGTGCCAGCAGCCAAGATCCAGCTTCAGAGACCCAGTACTTC. Translation gives CASSQDPASETQYF.

The rearrangement joins TRBV10-3 to TRBJ2-3; perhaps D is TRBD1 or TRBD2 (6 bases each). Per germline, CDR1 ENHRY and CDR2 SYGVKD. V was shortened by 0 bases and J by 4 bases, with 11 bases between the two germline ends. CDR3 length equals 15 residues. The CDR3 bases are TGTGCCATCAGTGAGTCAAGGGGGGTGTCAGATACGCAGTATTTT. Amino acids: CAISESRGVSDTQYF.

As DNA, the CDR3 is TGTGCCAGCAGCCCAATAGTGGAGACGACCGGGGAGCTGTTTTTT. Its protein is CASSPIVETTGELFF. This chain joins TRBV9 and TRBJ2-2, with unresolved D. Germline CDR1 is SGDLS and CDR2 is YYNGEE. The length of the CDR3 is 15 residues. Trimming stripped 4 bases from V and 5 bases from J, with 15 bases between.

The chain links TRBV11-2 to TRBJ2-5; D not certain. CDR3 length: 11 residues. Trimming shortened V by 5 bases and J by 1 base, and 2 bases separated the two germline ends. The germline V gene has CDR1 SGHAT and CDR2 FQNNGV. This CDR3 reads CASSIQETQYF. The DNA for the CDR3 is TGTGCCAGCAGCATCCAAGAGACCCAGTACTTC.

The chain links TRBV5-4 to TRBJ1-3; D gene unclear. The CDR3 covers 13 residues. Trimming cost V 1 base and J 8 bases, with 10 bases left between them. Germline lookup yields CDR1 SGHNT and CDR2 YYREEE (reference sequence). The CDR3 protein is CASSLKGQHTIYF. The CDR3 DNA reads as TGTGCCAGCAGCTTGAAGGGTCAGCACACCATATATTTT.

This sequence joins TRBV28 and TRBJ2-5; D may be TRBD2 (5 bases). Deletions cut 2 bases from V and 3 bases from J, with 10 bases between. Germline CDR1 MDHEN, CDR2 SYDVKM. CDR3 size: 14 residues. The CDR3 protein is CASSLPSPKETQYF. The CDR3 DNA sequence: TGTGCCAGCAGTTTACCTAGCCCGAAAGAGACCCAGTACTTC.

V and J are TRBV5-1 and TRBJ2-1; weak D call: TRBD2 (6 bases). The CDR3 extends over 17 amino acids. The V gene lost 1 base and the J gene lost 6 bases, with 20 bases spanning the gap. Germline V gives CDR1 SGHRS, CDR2 YFSETQ. The CDR3 sequence is CASSLLELAMGSNEQFF. The CDR3 coding sequence is TGCGCCAGCAGCTTGTTAGAGCTAGCGATGGGGTCCAATGAGCAGTTCTTC.

The gene calls are TRBV19 and TRBJ2-2; D possibly corresponds to TRBD2 (6 bases). Germline loops: CDR1 LNHDA, CDR2 SQIVND (reference sequence). This CDR3 is built from 15 residues. Trimming removed 3 bases from V and 1 base from J, with 9 bases in between. The CDR3 region is CASSIGSQNTGELFF. As DNA, the CDR3 is TGTGCCAGTAGTATCGGGAGCCAGAACACCGGGGAGCTGTTTTTT.

The chain joins TRBV7-2 to TRBJ2-5, with 12 bases identical to TRBD2. The trim removed 5 bases at V and 5 bases at J, leaving 6 bases unmatched. CDR1 is SGHTA and CDR2 is FQGNSA in the germline V gene. CDR3 length equals 15 residues. Here the CDR3 reads CASSPGLAGRETQYF. The CDR3 DNA sequence: TGTGCCAGCAGCCCCGGACTAGCGGGGAGGGAGACCCAGTACTTC.

The sample holds a few counts of this clone. Other DNA sequences of this sample code for an identical CDR3. The chain joins TRBV6-6 to TRBJ1-5; 7 bases are a match to TRBD1. Trimming took 5 bases from V and 4 from J; bases not matched to a gene: 2. The CDR3 has 13 residues. Germline-derived CDR1 and CDR2 are MNHNY and SVGAGI (reference sequence). CDR3 loop: CASSVQGNQPQHF. CDR3 nucleotide sequence: TGTGCCAGCAGTGTACAGGGGAATCAGCCCCAGCATTTT.

By share, this clone ranks as medium-sized (0.01 to 0.1%). The chain carries TRBV2 and TRBJ2-1; D gene ambiguous. From germline, CDR1 is SNHLY and CDR2 FYNNEI. The CDR3 is 12 residues long. Trimming removed 4 bases at V and 6 bases at J, with 7 bases between. The CDR3 protein is CASSGFPNEQFF. CDR3 sequence (DNA): TGTGCCAGCAGTGGGTTCCCCAATGAGCAGTTCTTC.

The rearrangement links TRBV12-2 to TRBJ1-5; the D call of TRBD1 is as the table states it, not checked on the DNA. TRBV12-2 is marked as a pseudogene. The CDR3 runs 16 residues. The CDR3 is CASRLFTRGENQPQHF. The CDR3 nucleotides read TGTGCAAGTCGCTTATTTACCAGGGGTGAGAATCAGCCCCAGCATTTT.

In its sample, this clone was seen once. The same CDR3 is also encoded by other DNA sequences in this sample. The rearrangement links TRBV7-2 to TRBJ1-2, with D perhaps matching TRBD1 (5 bases). The length of the CDR3 is 13 residues. Per germline, CDR1 SGHTA and CDR2 FQGNSA. Trimming stripped 5 bases from V and 2 bases from J, with 9 bases between. CDR3 in DNA: TGTGCCAGCAGCCTGACAGAGAACTATGGCTACACCTTC. It translates to CASSLTENYGYTF.

This clone was recorded only once. The J gene is TRBJ1-1, the V gene TRBV9; TRBD1 matches at 7 bases. The CDR3 consists of 16 residues. Trimming cost V 1 base and J 1 base; bases outside gene matches: 7. The germline V gene has CDR1 SGDLS and CDR2 YYNGEE. DNA of the CDR3: TGTGCCAGCAGCGTACCTCCGACAGGGTGGAACACTGAAGCTTTCTTT. Its translation: CASSVPPTGWNTEAFF.